This entry lists 16 T cell receptor beta chains sequenced from one sample in a study of Ad26.COV2.S vaccination and SARS-CoV-2 variants. Treatment noted: about 20 received Ad26.COV2.S at low or high dose, single or two shots; five or six received placebo; per-sample allocation not given. Vaccine and placebo recipients were sampled on day 63 after the first injection. The assay was immunoSEQ multiplex PCR, and TCRdb's table has in-frame clones only and misses some. This table holds approximately 410,000 clones, about 90% found once. This sample comprised peripheral blood, obtained in a trial of Ad26.COV2.S vaccine versus placebo. The receptors here all came from a person between 18 and 60 years old who received the Ad26.COV2.S COVID-19 vaccine or a placebo.

V and J are TRBV6-5 and TRBJ1-2, with TRBD1 matching 9 bases. The CDR3 has 15 residues. V shed 5 bases, J shed 4 bases, and the junction held 8 bases outside the gene matches. The germline gives CDR1 MNHEY, CDR2 SVGAGI. The CDR3 DNA follows: TGTGCCAGCAGTCCCCTGGACAGGGGCCGCTATGGCTACACCTTC. This codes for CASSPLDRGRYGYTF.

This clone came up once. This chain links TRBV27 with TRBJ2-1; no definite D call. The length of the CDR3 is 14 residues. In germline, CDR1 is MNHEY, CDR2 SMNVEV (reference sequence). With 4 bases removed from V and 8 bases from J, the gap between germline ends came to 15 bases. The CDR3 DNA sequence: TGTGCCAGCAGTTACAAGGACCCGGACGATGAGCAGTTCTTC. As protein: CASSYKDPDDEQFF.

The CDR3 is CASSLFLQGGAEAFF. For the CDR3, the DNA is TGTGCCAGCTCCCTTTTCCTACAGGGAGGGGCTGAAGCTTTCTTT. The J gene is TRBJ1-1, the V gene TRBV18; a weak D match, TRBD1 (6 bases). From germline, CDR1 is KGHSH and CDR2 LQKENI. V shed 6 bases and J shed 6 bases, with 20 bases lying between them. The CDR3 spans 15 residues.

The table lists this clone with a few counts. V usage is TRBV4-1 and J usage is TRBJ2-7; 8 bases fit TRBD2. Germline V gene sequence: CDR1 MGHRA, CDR2 YSYEKL. With 0 bases clipped from V and 2 bases from J, the junction kept 9 bases outside the gene matches. This CDR3 has 17 amino acids. The CDR3 nucleotides are TGCGCCAGCAGCCAAGATTTCGGGCGGGGGGCCCCCTACGAGCAGTACTTC. Amino acid sequence: CASSQDFGRGAPYEQYF.

V is TRBV7-9 and J is TRBJ2-5; D unclear. V lost 1 base to trimming and J lost 2 bases, with 14 bases between them. The CDR3 has 16 amino acids. Germline V gene data show CDR1 as SEHNR and CDR2 as FQNEAQ (reference sequence). CDR3 region: CASSLVVGSSQETQYF. The DNA of the CDR3 is TGTGCCAGCAGCTTAGTAGTTGGCTCCTCACAAGAGACCCAGTACTTC.

On this clone: An end of the junction differs from the germline gene, which may be a read error. The chain is built from TRBV19 and TRBJ1-5; no definite D call. The CDR3 is made up of 11 amino acids. Germline CDR1 reads LNHDA; CDR2 reads SQIVND (reference sequence). In nucleotides, the CDR3 is TGTGCCAGTAGCTTCAATCAGGCCCAGCATTTT. As protein: CASSFNQAQHF. The full variable domain, its missing parts supplied by reference TRBV19 and TRBJ1-5, is DGGITQSPKYLFRKEGQNVTLSCEQNLNHDAMYWYRQDPGQGLRLIYYSQIVNDFQKGDIAEGYSVSREKKESFPLTVTSAQKNPTAFYLCASSFNQAQHFGDGTRLSIL.

The chain combines TRBV3-1 (or the pseudogene TRBV3-2) with TRBJ1-1; 10 bases map to TRBD1. With V trimmed by 2 bases and J by 4 bases, 10 bases remained unmatched. Germline V gene data show CDR1 as LGHDT and CDR2 as YNNKEL (reference sequence). The CDR3 length is 17 residues. CDR3: CASSQSRDRGKSTEAFF. The CDR3 DNA reads as TGTGCCAGCAGCCAATCCCGGGACAGGGGAAAAAGCACTGAAGCTTTCTTT.

V gene TRBV19 combines with J gene TRBJ1-6; no firm D call. Germline lookup yields CDR1 LNHDA and CDR2 SQIVND (reference sequence). Trimming took off 6 bases at V and 8 bases at J, with 11 bases between the two ends. This CDR3 contains 13 residues. The CDR3 sequence: CASSAIGYSPLHF. The CDR3 DNA follows: TGTGCCAGTAGCGCTATCGGGTATTCACCCCTCCACTTT.

The chain uses TRBV6-5 and TRBJ1-5; no firm D call. Between the trimmed V and J ends, which lost 8 bases and 2 bases, there was a span of 7 bases. Germline CDR1 is MNHEY and CDR2 is SVGAGI. The CDR3 is 12 amino acids. For the CDR3, the DNA is TGTGCCAGCCCGGCAGGCAATCAGCCCCAGCATTTT. It translates to CASPAGNQPQHF.

The chain links TRBV9 to TRBJ2-3, with 16 positions matching TRBD2. CDR3 length: 20 residues. V gave up 0 bases and J gave up 1 base; unmatched junction bases: 8. Germline CDR1 is SGDLS and CDR2 is YYNGEE. The CDR3 DNA is TGTGCCAGCAGCGTAGCTTCAGGGACTAGCGGGGGGGAACGCACAGATACGCAGTATTTT. It translates to CASSVASGTSGGERTDTQYF.

The rearrangement links TRBV6-5 to TRBJ1-1; no reliable D call. Germline assignment: CDR1 MNHEY and CDR2 SVGAGI. V was trimmed by 4 bases and J by 1 base, leaving 10 bases between them. The CDR3 length is 14 residues. In nucleotides, the CDR3 is TGTGCCAGCAGTTTTAGTCGGCCGAACACTGAAGCTTTCTTT. Its protein is CASSFSRPNTEAFF.

This clone occurred once. The chain employs TRBV2 and TRBJ2-7; D not certain. The germline gives CDR1 SNHLY, CDR2 FYNNEI. The CDR3 is made up of 12 amino acids. V lost 7 bases, J lost 2 bases, and 9 bases lay in between. In DNA, the CDR3 is TGTGCCAGCACCCTTAAAGCCTACGAGCAGTACTTC. It specifies CASTLKAYEQYF. The whole variable domain, filled in from reference TRBV2 and TRBJ2-7, reads EPEVTQTPSHQVTQMGQEVILRCVPISNHLYFYWYRQILGQKVEFLVSFYNNEISEKSEIFDDQFSVERPDGSNFTLKIRSTKLEDSAMYFCASTLKAYEQYFGPGTRLTVT.

This chain connects TRBV7-2 to TRBJ1-2, with TRBD1 matching 8 bases. The junction had 11 bases not matched to a gene; V was cut back by 2 bases and J by 6 bases. The CDR3 totals 16 residues. In germline, CDR1 is SGHTA, CDR2 FQGNSA. DNA of the CDR3: TGTGCCAGCAGCTTAATAGGGGCAGGGGGCGCTGATGGCTACACCTTC. Protein product: CASSLIGAGGADGYTF.

This rearrangement joins TRBV10-1 to TRBJ2-2; no definite D call. This CDR3 region has 14 residues. Trimming shortened V by 8 bases and J by 6 bases, and 16 bases separated the two germline ends. Germline V gene sequence: CDR1 WNHNN, CDR2 SYGVQD (reference sequence). The DNA for the CDR3 is TGCGCCAGCTCTAGAGCCTTCCGCGCCGGGGAGCTGTTTTTT. This gives the protein CASSRAFRAGELFF.

This clone occurred a few times. This chain connects TRBV7-2 to TRBJ1-1, with a weak D call TRBD1 (5 bases). The CDR3 loop spans 15 amino acids. The V and J ends lost 0 bases and 3 bases respectively, with 11 bases between them. CDR1 is SGHTA and CDR2 is FQGNSA in the germline V gene. CDR3 coding DNA: TGTGCCAGCAGCTTAGCGGGGGTGCGTGACACTGAAGCTTTCTTT. Protein sequence: CASSLAGVRDTEAFF.

This chain links TRBV7-2 with TRBJ2-7, with a weak D call TRBD2 (6 bases). Germline V lookup: CDR1 SGHTA, CDR2 FQGNSA. Trimming took 6 bases from V and 6 from J, leaving 18 bases between them. The CDR3 runs to 14 residues. For the CDR3, the DNA is TGTGCCAGCAGTTCACCGGGACTCACGTTCGAGCAGTACTTC. Translating it yields CASSSPGLTFEQYF.